The clone carrying this TCR beta chain was seen once. Its antigen is still unknown. Trimming left V 2 bases short and J 2 bases short, with 7 bases between. The CDR3 sequence is 13 residues long. CDR1 and CDR2 (germline): ENHRY, SYGVKD. TCRdb keeps only in-frame clones here, not all; method: immunoSEQ multiplex PCR. Of about 160,000 clones listed, 90% to 95% are singletons. The data were taken from a study of T cell responses to AZD1222 COVID-19 vaccine. Study-wide points: Repertoires were sampled only after the peak T cell response. Baseline seropositivity characterized only a handful of AZD1222 recipients. When two AZD1222 doses had been given, Spike-specific TCR breadth and depth rose.

The material sequenced was peripheral blood, taken 28 days after the second AZD1222 dose. J is TRBJ2-7 and V is TRBV10-3, with D unresolved. This TCR was recovered from an adult who received the AZD1222 COVID-19 vaccine. DNA for the CDR3: TGTGCCATCAGTGAGAAGTACCCCTACGAGCAGTACTTC. Its translation is CAISEKYPYEQYF.